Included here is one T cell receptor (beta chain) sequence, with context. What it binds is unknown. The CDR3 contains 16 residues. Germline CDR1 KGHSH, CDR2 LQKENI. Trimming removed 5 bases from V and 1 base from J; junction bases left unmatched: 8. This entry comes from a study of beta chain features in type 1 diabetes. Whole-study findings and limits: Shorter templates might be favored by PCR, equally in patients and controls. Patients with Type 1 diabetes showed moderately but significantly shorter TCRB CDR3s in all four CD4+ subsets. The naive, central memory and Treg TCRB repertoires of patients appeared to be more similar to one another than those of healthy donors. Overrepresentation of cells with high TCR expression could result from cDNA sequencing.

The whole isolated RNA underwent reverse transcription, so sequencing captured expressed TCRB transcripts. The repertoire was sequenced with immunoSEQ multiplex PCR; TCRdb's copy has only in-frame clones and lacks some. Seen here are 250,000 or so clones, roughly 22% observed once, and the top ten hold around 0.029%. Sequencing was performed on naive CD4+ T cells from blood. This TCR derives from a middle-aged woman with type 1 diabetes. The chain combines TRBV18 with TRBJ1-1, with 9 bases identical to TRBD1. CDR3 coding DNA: TGTGCCAGCTCAGCCTTACGGGGACAGGGGAACACTGAAGCTTTCTTT. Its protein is CASSALRGQGNTEAFF.